The 26 T cell receptor beta chains below all came from one sample that was sequenced in a study of T cell responses to AZD1222 COVID-19 vaccine. Some clones are missing from TCRdb's copy, which holds only in-frame ones; the method was immunoSEQ multiplex PCR. This table has about 70,000 clones, about 85% appearing once. Sequences were derived from peripheral blood, sampled on day 0 of AZD1222 vaccination. These receptor sequences come from an adult in good health.

V and J are TRBV4-1 and TRBJ2-1; D ambiguous. This CDR3 is built from 15 residues. V was pared by 4 bases and J by 0 bases, with 10 bases between. Looked up from germline, CDR1 is MGHRA and CDR2 is YSYEKL. This CDR3 is CASSLLFLSYNEQFF. The CDR3 DNA reads as TGCGCCAGCAGCCTTTTGTTCCTCTCCTACAATGAGCAGTTCTTC.

V and J are TRBV24-1 and TRBJ2-5; D unresolved. This CDR3 has 13 amino acids. With 3 bases removed from V and 2 bases from J, the gap between germline ends came to 6 bases. CDR1 KGHDR and CDR2 SFDVKD come from the germline V gene. The CDR3 reads CATSDGPQETQYF. CDR3 nucleotide sequence: TGTGCCACCAGTGATGGACCTCAAGAGACCCAGTACTTC.

The chain uses TRBV12-3 or TRBV12-4 and TRBJ1-2; D gene unclear. This CDR3 is 13 amino acids long. V was clipped by 5 bases and J by 0 bases, with 7 bases between them. CDR3 sequence: CASSPQPNYGYTF. CDR3 coding DNA: TGTGCCAGCAGTCCGCAACCTAACTATGGCTACACCTTC.

The chain uses TRBV27 and TRBJ1-5; D remains ambiguous. This CDR3 is 12 amino acids long. The V end was cut by 4 bases, the J end by 3 bases, with 4 bases between. CDR1 and CDR2 (germline): MNHEY, SMNVEV (reference sequence). CDR3 coding DNA: TGTGCCAGCAGTTCCACCAATCAGCCCCAGCATTTT. It yields the protein CASSSTNQPQHF.

The chain carries TRBV19 and TRBJ1-1, with a weak D call TRBD1 (6 bases). This CDR3 region has 13 residues. CDR1 is LNHDA, CDR2 SQIVND, per germline (reference sequence). Trimming took 7 bases from V and 4 from J, leaving 13 bases between them. In DNA form, the CDR3 reads TGTGCCAGTATGCGGGGGCCGAGCACTGAAGCTTTCTTT. Translating gives CASMRGPSTEAFF.

Written as DNA, the CDR3 is TGCAGCGCCCAGGGGGCTAGTTGGGCCGGGGAGCTGTTTTTT. Translating it yields CSAQGASWAGELFF. The rearrangement links TRBV29-1 to TRBJ2-2, with TRBD1 matching 8 bases. The CDR3 loop spans 14 amino acids. J gave up 6 bases and V 7 bases, and 10 bases lay outside the gene matches. The germline V gene has CDR1 SQVTM and CDR2 ANQGSEA.

This sequence joins TRBV2 and TRBJ1-4; D uncertain. Germline assignment: CDR1 SNHLY and CDR2 FYNNEI. V was cut by 8 bases and J by 3 bases, with 13 bases left in between. The CDR3 loop spans 14 amino acids. CDR3 in amino acids: CASERGRANEKLFF. CDR3 nucleotides: TGTGCCAGCGAACGGGGAAGGGCTAATGAAAAACTGTTTTTT.

The chain employs TRBV2 and TRBJ2-2, with TRBD2 identical over 11 bases. Germline lookup yields CDR1 SNHLY and CDR2 FYNNEI. V lost 6 bases and J lost 2; bases outside the gene matches: 5. The CDR3 consists of 16 residues. This CDR3 reads CASRKLAGVNTGELFF. CDR3 bases: TGTGCCAGCAGAAAACTAGCGGGAGTTAACACCGGGGAGCTGTTTTTT.

The CDR3 bases are TGTGCCAGCAGTGTCTCGATAGTCAGCTCATACCTTGGAAACACCATATATTTT. This codes for CASSVSIVSSYLGNTIYF. The chain links TRBV6-4 to TRBJ1-3; D is unresolved. CDR3 length: 18 amino acids. Germline assignment: CDR1 MRHNA and CDR2 SNTAGT. V was cut by 4 bases and J by 3 bases, with 22 bases left in between.

In this sample, this clone turned up a few times. The chain carries TRBV19 and TRBJ2-5; 8 bases align to TRBD1. This CDR3 has 13 amino acids. Germline V gene sequence: CDR1 LNHDA, CDR2 SQIVND (reference sequence). Unmatched junction bases numbered 6, after V lost 7 bases and J lost 5 bases. The CDR3 sequence is CASMGRGLETQYF. The CDR3 DNA is TGTGCCAGTATGGGCAGGGGGCTGGAGACCCAGTACTTC.

The V call is TRBV7-2, the J call TRBJ2-5; TRBD2 matches 11 bases. Germline V lookup: CDR1 SGHTA, CDR2 FQGNSA. The CDR3 spans 13 residues. Trimming cost V 8 bases and J 7 bases; bases outside gene matches: 6. The CDR3 region has the DNA TGTGCCAGCGGGATAGCGGGAGGGGGGACCCAGTACTTC. Residues: CASGIAGGGTQYF.

This clone was observed a handful of times. The rearrangement uses TRBV19 and TRBJ1-4; TRBD1 is a possible D gene (5 bases). Trimming shortened V by 6 bases and J by 5 bases, and 22 bases separated the two germline ends. The CDR3 has 17 residues. Germline V gene data show CDR1 as LNHDA and CDR2 as SQIVND (reference sequence). CDR3 region: CASSTYRDGLENEKLFF. The CDR3 nucleotides are TGTGCCAGTAGCACATACCGGGACGGACTAGAGAATGAAAAACTGTTTTTT.

The V gene is TRBV12-3 or TRBV12-4, the J gene TRBJ1-6; a weak D match, TRBD1 (6 bases). V dropped 5 bases and J dropped 10 bases, with 9 bases sitting between them. The CDR3 length is 12 residues. This CDR3 is CASSRGGSPLHF. The CDR3 nucleotides read TGTGCCAGCAGTCGCGGGGGCTCACCCCTCCACTTT.

The chain couples TRBV6-5 to TRBJ2-1, with no clear D. The CDR3 spans 12 residues. Germline CDR1 and CDR2: MNHEY and SVGAGI. Between the trimmed V and J ends, which lost 4 bases and 7 bases, there was a span of 8 bases. The chain's CDR3 is CASSSTENEQFF. CDR3 in DNA: TGTGCCAGCAGTTCCACGGAGAATGAGCAGTTCTTC.

The rearrangement uses TRBV9 and TRBJ2-1, with D perhaps TRBD2 (5 bases). CDR3 size: 14 residues. The V gene's germline CDR1 is SGDLS and CDR2 YYNGEE. Between the trimmed V and J ends, which lost 0 bases and 9 bases, there was a span of 13 bases. The chain's CDR3 is CASSVGGTRGEQFF. The CDR3, as DNA: TGTGCCAGCAGCGTAGGGGGTACTAGAGGTGAGCAGTTCTTC.

The V and J genes are TRBV7-9 and TRBJ1-3; D gene unclear. CDR3 length: 13 residues. The V end was cut by 5 bases, the J end by 4 bases, with 9 bases between. Germline V gene lookup returns CDR1 SEHNR and CDR2 FQNEAQ (reference sequence). CDR3 in DNA: TGTGCCAGCAGCGAGGCAGGAGGAAACACCATATATTTT. Translating it yields CASSEAGGNTIYF.

This clone occurred once. This chain uses TRBV12-5 with TRBJ1-4; 7 positions agree with TRBD1. Germline values: CDR1 LGHNT, CDR2 FRNRAP. J lost 7 bases, V lost 6 bases, and 5 bases had no gene match. The CDR3 sequence is 13 residues long. CDR3 loop: CASGPDRAEKLFF. The CDR3 nucleotides are TGTGCTAGTGGGCCAGACAGGGCTGAAAAACTGTTTTTT. The full variable domain, its missing parts supplied by reference TRBV12-5 and TRBJ1-4, is DARVTQTPRHKVTEMGQEVTMRCQPILGHNTVFWYRQTMMQGLELLAYFRNRAPLDDSGMPKDRFSAEMPDATLATLKIQPSEPRDSAVYFCASGPDRAEKLFFGSGTQLSVL.

The chain carries TRBV6-5 and TRBJ1-2; D is uncertain. V was cut by 7 bases and J by 4 bases, with 13 bases left in between. CDR1 MNHEY and CDR2 SVGAGI come from the germline V gene. The CDR3 length is 13 residues. The CDR3 spells CASKEETSYGYTF. Written as DNA, the CDR3 is TGTGCCAGCAAGGAGGAAACTTCCTATGGCTACACCTTC.

The V and J genes are TRBV10-3 and TRBJ2-7; the D gene is possibly TRBD1 (5 bases). Germline V gene data show CDR1 as ENHRY and CDR2 as SYGVKD. The V end was cut by 4 bases, the J end by 4 bases, with 14 bases between. The CDR3 runs 14 residues. The CDR3 sequence: CAISGQGGTYEQYF. CDR3 nucleotides: TGTGCCATCAGTGGGCAGGGTGGAACATACGAGCAGTACTTC.

The chain couples TRBV7-8 to TRBJ1-6; D remains ambiguous. V dropped 5 bases and J dropped 4 bases, with 9 bases sitting between them. The CDR3 runs to 14 residues. CDR1 is SGHVS, CDR2 FQNEAQ, per germline. This CDR3 reads CASSDGQYNSPLHF. CDR3 DNA sequence: TGTGCCAGCAGCGACGGGCAGTATAATTCACCCCTCCACTTT.

V gene TRBV15 combines with J gene TRBJ1-5, with TRBD1 matching 9 bases. Germline V gives CDR1 LNHNV, CDR2 YYDKDF (reference sequence). The CDR3 has 15 amino acids. Unmatched junction bases numbered 2, after V lost 3 bases and J lost 2 bases. In nucleotides, the CDR3 is TGTGCCACCAGCAGCCGGGACAGGGGCAATCAGCCCCAGCATTTT. Translating it yields CATSSRDRGNQPQHF.

V gene TRBV25-1 combines with J gene TRBJ1-2; no firm D call. The V gene lost 4 bases and the J gene lost 8 bases, with 11 bases spanning the gap. The CDR3 sequence is 12 residues long. Per the germline V gene, CDR1 is MGHDK and CDR2 is SYGVNS. The CDR3 DNA reads as TGTGCCAGCAGTGCGCCTCTATGGGGCTACACCTTC. Amino acid sequence: CASSAPLWGYTF.

The rearrangement joins TRBV5-1 to TRBJ2-1, with 7 bases identical to TRBD2. After removal of 5 bases from V and 1 base from J, the junction contained 9 bases not matched to a gene. The CDR3 runs 16 residues. Germline values: CDR1 SGHRS, CDR2 YFSETQ. In DNA, the CDR3 is TGCGCCAGCAGAGAGCGGGGACTTGGGTCCTACAATGAGCAGTTCTTC. Amino acids: CASRERGLGSYNEQFF.

The genes are TRBV11-3 and TRBJ1-6; possibly TRBD1 for D (6 bases). This CDR3 is 16 amino acids long. The V end was cut by 5 bases, the J end by 6 bases, with 17 bases between. Per germline, CDR1 SGHNT and CDR2 YENEEA. For the CDR3, the DNA is TGTGCCAGCAGCGCCACCTCGGACAGCTTTAATTCACCCCTCCACTTT. It encodes CASSATSDSFNSPLHF. Supplemented by reference TRBV11-3 and TRBJ1-6, the full variable domain reads EAGVVQSPRYKIIEKKQPVAFWCNPISGHNTLYWYLQNLGQGPELLIRYENEEAVDDSQLPKDRFSAERLKGVDSTLKIQPAELGDSAVYLCASSATSDSFNSPLHFGNGTRLTVT.

This sequence joins TRBV11-3 and TRBJ1-2; 7 nucleotides align to TRBD1. The CDR3 extends over 14 amino acids. J was trimmed by 5 bases and V by 4 bases; bases with no gene match: 7. The germline V gene has CDR1 SGHNT and CDR2 YENEEA. CDR3: CASSSYRDSYGYTF. Here the CDR3 DNA reads TGTGCCAGCAGCTCGTACCGGGACAGTTATGGCTACACCTTC. Variable domain in full (rest from reference TRBV11-3 and TRBJ1-2): EAGVVQSPRYKIIEKKQPVAFWCNPISGHNTLYWYLQNLGQGPELLIRYENEEAVDDSQLPKDRFSAERLKGVDSTLKIQPAELGDSAVYLCASSSYRDSYGYTFGSGTRLTVV.

The V gene is TRBV19, the J gene TRBJ1-1, with D possibly matching TRBD1 (5 bases). The CDR3 has 13 amino acids. V lost 5 bases and J lost 0, with 7 bases in between. The V gene's germline CDR1 is LNHDA and CDR2 SQIVND (reference sequence). DNA for the CDR3: TGTGCCAGTAGTGTGGACATGAACACTGAAGCTTTCTTT. Its protein is CASSVDMNTEAFF.